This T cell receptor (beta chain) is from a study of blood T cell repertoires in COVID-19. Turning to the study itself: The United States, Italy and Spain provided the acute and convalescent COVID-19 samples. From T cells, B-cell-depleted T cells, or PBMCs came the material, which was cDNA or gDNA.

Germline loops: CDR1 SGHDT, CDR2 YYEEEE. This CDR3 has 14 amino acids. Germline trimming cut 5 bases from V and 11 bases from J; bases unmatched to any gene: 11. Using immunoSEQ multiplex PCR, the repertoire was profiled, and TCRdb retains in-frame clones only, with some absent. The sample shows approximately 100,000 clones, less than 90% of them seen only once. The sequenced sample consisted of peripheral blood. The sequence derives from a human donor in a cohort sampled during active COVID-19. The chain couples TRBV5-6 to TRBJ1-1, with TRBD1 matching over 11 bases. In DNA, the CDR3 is TGTGCCAGCAGTCAGTCCGCCGGGACAGGGGGGGCTTTCTTT. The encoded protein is CASSQSAGTGGAFF.